A single sample is the source of the 10 T cell receptor beta chains below, sequenced in a study of blood T cell repertoires in COVID-19. The protocol was immunoSEQ multiplex PCR, while the TCRdb copy is restricted to in-frame clones and leaves out a portion. The sample yields about 370,000 clones, 89% seen once. The material sequenced was peripheral blood. The receptor source for this set is a woman aged 25 to 39 with COVID-19, enrolled during active disease.

This clone was observed once. For the CDR3, the DNA is TGTGCCAGCAGCAAGTTGACGGACAGGGACTCCTGTGGCTACACCTTC. It translates to CASSKLTDRDSCGYTF. The chain recombines TRBV21-1 with TRBJ1-2; the D call of TRBD1 is as the table states it, not checked on the DNA. TRBV21-1 is assigned pseudogene status. The CDR3 is made up of 16 amino acids.

V usage is TRBV4-3 and J usage is TRBJ1-1; D is possibly TRBD1 (6 bases). Trimming pared 0 bases from V and 4 bases from J, leaving 12 bases between. The CDR3 has 15 amino acids. Germline CDR1 reads LGHNA; CDR2 reads YSLEER. CDR3 amino acids: CASSQDPQGGTEAFF. In nucleotides, the CDR3 is TGCGCCAGCAGCCAAGATCCACAGGGCGGCACTGAAGCTTTCTTT.

The chain carries TRBV10-3 and TRBJ2-3; 9 bases agree with TRBD2. V lost 4 bases to trimming and J lost 3 bases; unmatched junction nucleotides: 17. The CDR3 spans 19 residues. The V gene's germline CDR1 is ENHRY and CDR2 SYGVKD. The CDR3 loop reads CAISGSLAGRSWGTDTQYF. The CDR3, as DNA: TGTGCCATCAGTGGGAGCCTAGCGGGGCGATCCTGGGGGACAGATACGCAGTATTTT.

In this sample, this clone turned up once. V and J are TRBV10-3 and TRBJ2-2; 12 bases are shared with TRBD1. Germline assignment: CDR1 ENHRY and CDR2 SYGVKD. Germline trimming cut 6 bases from V and 7 bases from J; bases unmatched to any gene: 9. This CDR3 has 16 residues. The CDR3 sequence is CAIRPGTGGAGGELFF. CDR3 sequence (DNA): TGTGCCATCAGGCCAGGGACAGGGGGCGCGGGCGGGGAGCTGTTTTTT.

The V and J genes are TRBV13 and TRBJ1-3; D ambiguous. Deletions cut 1 base from V and 8 bases from J, with 15 bases between. CDR1 and CDR2 (germline): PRHDT, FYEKMQ (reference sequence). The CDR3 is made up of 15 amino acids. The CDR3 sequence is CASSLVSDQRDTIYF. CDR3 sequence (DNA): TGTGCCAGCAGCTTAGTTTCAGACCAGCGAGACACCATATATTTT.

CDR3 coding DNA: TGTGCCAGCAGCCAACATCCACCCGACAGGGGGAGCACAGATACGCAGTATTTT. As protein: CASSQHPPDRGSTDTQYF. This chain connects TRBV14 to TRBJ2-3; 9 bases agree with TRBD1. The ends lost 2 bases at V and 0 bases at J; junction bases unmatched: 9. Germline CDR1 SGHDN, CDR2 FVKESK. This CDR3 comprises 18 residues.

The chain uses TRBV7-2 and TRBJ1-1; TRBD1 matches at 9 bases. The CDR3 runs to 14 residues. The germline CDR1 and CDR2 sequences are SGHTA and FQGNSA. The V and J ends lost 4 bases and 3 bases, in that order; junction bases with no gene match: 3. The CDR3 sequence is CASSWDRADTEAFF. The CDR3, as DNA: TGTGCCAGCAGCTGGGACAGGGCAGACACTGAAGCTTTCTTT.

This clone was seen just once. The gene calls are TRBV4-1 and TRBJ2-1, with D tentatively TRBD1 (6 bases). Germline CDR1 reads MGHRA; CDR2 reads YSYEKL. The CDR3 length is 15 residues. Trimming removed 4 bases from V and 4 bases from J, with 14 bases in between. The CDR3 DNA reads as TGCGCCAGCAGCCCCCCCTCGGGACATTACAATGAGCAGTTCTTC. Its protein is CASSPPSGHYNEQFF.

CDR3 loop: CASSDLAGGGETQYF. DNA of the CDR3: TGTGCCAGCAGTGACCTAGCGGGAGGCGGGGAGACCCAGTACTTC. The chain carries TRBV2 and TRBJ2-5; 11 nucleotides line up with TRBD2. The CDR3 consists of 15 residues. CDR1 is SNHLY and CDR2 is FYNNEI in the germline V gene. V lost 3 bases, J lost 5 bases, and 5 bases stayed unmatched.

The chain couples TRBV2 to TRBJ2-7, with D perhaps matching TRBD2 (6 bases). Germline V gene sequence: CDR1 SNHLY, CDR2 FYNNEI. The CDR3 is 17 amino acids. Between the trimmed V and J ends, which lost 6 bases and 0 bases, there was a span of 21 bases. This chain's CDR3 is CASRSSEPLGGSYEQYF. In DNA form, the CDR3 reads TGTGCCAGCAGGTCTAGCGAACCCCTTGGGGGCTCCTACGAGCAGTACTTC.